The 27 T cell receptor beta chains below come from one sample, sequenced in a study of blood T cell repertoires in COVID-19. Clones were read by immunoSEQ multiplex PCR, and TCRdb kept only the in-frame ones, dropping some. The profile shows 250,000 or so clones, around 90% of them singletons. Sequencing was done on a sample of PBMCs or T cells enriched from blood (not recorded which). All receptors come from a woman aged 30 to 39 with acute COVID-19.

The table lists this clone with a count of one. The V and J genes are TRBV11-2 and TRBJ2-3, with 7 bases that match TRBD1. J was trimmed by 8 bases and V by 5 bases; bases with no gene match: 4. The CDR3 covers 12 residues. Per the germline V gene, CDR1 is SGHAT and CDR2 is FQNNGV. In DNA form, the CDR3 reads TGTGCCAGCAGCCTAGCAGGGGGTACGCAGTATTTT. Its protein product is CASSLAGGTQYF.

This rearrangement joins TRBV27 to TRBJ2-7, with no clear D. This CDR3 region has 11 residues. Germline V gives CDR1 MNHEY, CDR2 SMNVEV (reference sequence). Trimming shortened V by 6 bases and J by 5 bases, and 8 bases separated the two germline ends. CDR3 in amino acids: CASSSLHEQYF. CDR3 nucleotides: TGTGCCAGCAGCTCTCTCCACGAGCAGTACTTC.

This chain uses TRBV5-8 with TRBJ2-1; 8 bases map to TRBD1. With V trimmed by 4 bases and J by 5 bases, 8 bases remained unmatched. Germline V gene lookup returns CDR1 SGHTS and CDR2 YDEGEE. The CDR3 consists of 15 residues. The CDR3 region is CASSTTGALDNEQFF. CDR3 sequence (DNA): TGTGCCAGCAGCACGACAGGGGCCCTCGACAATGAGCAGTTCTTC.

The chain couples TRBV12-3 or TRBV12-4 to TRBJ2-5, with a tentative D call TRBD1 (7 bases). The V gene lost 8 bases and the J gene lost 3 bases, with 10 bases spanning the gap. The CDR3 is 12 residues long. The CDR3 protein is CASAGTEETQYF. The CDR3 region has the DNA TGTGCCAGCGCGGGGACAGAAGAGACCCAGTACTTC.

The V gene is TRBV6-2 or TRBV6-3, the J gene TRBJ2-7, with D hard to call. This CDR3 has 11 amino acids. V lost 3 bases, J lost 5 bases, and 5 bases lay in between. Germline loops: CDR1 MNHEY, CDR2 SVGEGT. The CDR3 loop reads CASSYLDEQYF. CDR3 DNA sequence: TGTGCCAGCAGTTATCTTGACGAGCAGTACTTC.

The J gene is TRBJ1-2, the V gene TRBV18; the D is unclear. The CDR3 runs to 15 residues. Germline loops: CDR1 KGHSH, CDR2 LQKENI. Trimming stripped 0 bases from V and 0 bases from J, with 8 bases between. The CDR3 DNA is TGTGCCAGCTCACCACCCGGAGGGACTAACTATGGCTACACCTTC. The encoded protein is CASSPPGGTNYGYTF.

The chain combines TRBV6-2 or TRBV6-3 with TRBJ2-3; possibly TRBD1 for D (7 bases). The germline CDR1 and CDR2 sequences are MNHEY and SVGEGT. There are 15 residues in the CDR3. Between the trimmed V and J ends, which lost 4 bases and 4 bases, there was a span of 15 bases. CDR3 sequence: CASSLGGGVSDTQYF. As DNA, the CDR3 is TGTGCCAGCAGTTTAGGAGGGGGCGTTTCAGATACGCAGTATTTT.

The gene calls are TRBV19 and TRBJ2-4; 7 positions agree with TRBD2. V dropped 9 bases and J dropped 2; count of bases not matched to a gene: 13. Per germline, CDR1 LNHDA and CDR2 SQIVND (reference sequence). CDR3 length equals 16 residues. The CDR3 region is CASSGITGGPKNIQYF. CDR3 DNA: TGTGCCAGCTCGGGGATAACGGGAGGTCCCAAAAACATTCAGTACTTC.

V is TRBV5-1 and J is TRBJ1-1; TRBD1 might be the D (5 bases). Trimming removed 3 bases at V and 2 bases at J, with 11 bases between. The CDR3 contains 14 residues. The V gene's germline CDR1 is SGHRS and CDR2 YFSETQ. As DNA, the CDR3 is TGCGCCAGCAGCTCCATAGACAGAAACACTGAAGCTTTCTTT. It encodes CASSSIDRNTEAFF.

The rearrangement uses TRBV20-1 and TRBJ2-1, with 12 bases identical to TRBD1. The CDR3 is 14 residues long. Germline CDR1 reads DFQATT; CDR2 reads SNEGSKA (reference sequence). J was trimmed by 8 bases and V by 3 bases; bases with no gene match: 5. CDR3 sequence (DNA): TGCAGTGCTAGTGGGACAGGGGGCTTGTATGAGCAGTTCTTC. Its translation: CSASGTGGLYEQFF.

The CDR3 region is CASSPLGDTPLAGVEGDTQYF. For the CDR3, the DNA is TGTGCCAGCTCACCTCTAGGAGATACCCCGCTAGCGGGAGTTGAAGGAGATACGCAGTATTTT. The rearrangement joins TRBV18 to TRBJ2-3; TRBD2 matches at 10 bases. There are 21 residues in the CDR3. Germline V lookup: CDR1 KGHSH, CDR2 LQKENI. V was clipped by 3 bases and J by 5 bases; unmatched bases: 23. The full variable domain, its missing parts supplied by reference TRBV18 and TRBJ2-3, is NAGVMQNPRHLVRRRGQEARLRCSPMKGHSHVYWYRQLPEEGLKFMVYLQKENIIDESGMPKERFSAEFPKEGPSILRIQQVVRGDSAAYFCASSPLGDTPLAGVEGDTQYFGPGTRLTVL.

The chain recombines TRBV14 with TRBJ2-1; tentative D call: TRBD2 (5 bases). This CDR3 has 13 amino acids. V lost 6 bases, J lost 9 bases, and 15 bases lay in between. CDR1 and CDR2 (germline): SGHDN, FVKESK. CDR3 in amino acids: CASRQTTLGEQFF. In DNA, the CDR3 is TGTGCCAGCAGGCAGACTACCTTGGGTGAGCAGTTCTTC.

The gene calls are TRBV5-1 and TRBJ1-1; 7 bases are a match to TRBD1. The CDR3 totals 14 residues. Germline CDR1 and CDR2: SGHRS and YFSETQ. The V gene end was trimmed by 4 bases and the J gene end by 4 bases; junction bases not matched to a gene: 7. DNA for the CDR3: TGCGCCAGCAGCCCTGACAGGGAAGGCACTGAAGCTTTCTTT. Encoded protein: CASSPDREGTEAFF.

The DNA of the CDR3 is TGTGCCAGCAGTTCACAGGGGTTTGATCAGCCCCAGCATTTT. Amino acids: CASSSQGFDQPQHF. This sequence joins TRBV28 and TRBJ1-5; the match to TRBD1 covers 7 bases. The CDR3 is made up of 14 amino acids. Per the germline V gene, CDR1 is MDHEN and CDR2 is SYDVKM. V dropped 4 bases and J dropped 5; count of bases not matched to a gene: 5.

The CDR3 spells CATSSGTTGNTIYF. Written as DNA, the CDR3 is TGTGCCACCTCATCCGGGACAACTGGAAACACCATATATTTT. This chain connects TRBV28 to TRBJ1-3; TRBD1 is a possible D gene (6 bases). The germline V gene encodes CDR1 MDHEN and CDR2 SYDVKM. CDR3 length: 14 amino acids. Trimming stripped 10 bases from V and 2 bases from J, with 15 bases between.

The chain links TRBV7-9 to TRBJ1-6; D is perhaps TRBD1 (5 bases). The V end was cut by 5 bases, the J end by 7 bases, with 12 bases between. The CDR3 runs to 14 residues. CDR1 SEHNR and CDR2 FQNEAQ come from the germline V gene (reference sequence). The CDR3 nucleotides read TGTGCCAGCAGCCTCACGACAGACAATTCACCCCTCCACTTT. The encoded protein is CASSLTTDNSPLHF. The variable domain in full, with the rest retrieved from reference TRBV7-9 and TRBJ1-6, is DTGVSQNPRHKITKRGQNVTFRCDPISEHNRLYWYRQTLGQGPEFLTYFQNEAQLEKSRLLSDRFSAERPKGSFSTLEIQRTEQGDSAMYLCASSLTTDNSPLHFGNGTRLTVT.

The chain links TRBV7-9 to TRBJ2-3; 13 bases match TRBD2. The CDR3 is 17 residues long. The V gene's germline CDR1 is SEHNR and CDR2 FQNEAQ (reference sequence). J was trimmed by 6 bases and V by 4 bases; bases with no gene match: 10. The CDR3 region is CASSYRLAGGHGDTQYF. CDR3 nucleotide sequence: TGTGCCAGCAGCTATCGACTAGCGGGAGGACACGGGGATACGCAGTATTTT.

The chain couples TRBV5-4 to TRBJ1-4; D gene unclear. The V gene lost 0 bases and the J gene lost 8 bases, with 11 bases spanning the gap. The length of the CDR3 is 14 residues. The germline V gene has CDR1 SGHNT and CDR2 YYREEE (reference sequence). As DNA, the CDR3 is TGTGCCAGCAGCTTGGAAATGTCGGGGGAAAAACTGTTTTTT. Translating it yields CASSLEMSGEKLFF.

This chain uses TRBV18 with TRBJ2-2; TRBD1 might be the D (5 bases). Between the trimmed V and J ends, which lost 3 bases and 4 bases, there was a span of 15 bases. CDR1 is KGHSH and CDR2 is LQKENI in the germline V gene. CDR3 length: 16 amino acids. CDR3 region: CASSPAAQGGTGELFF. CDR3 DNA sequence: TGTGCCAGCTCACCTGCGGCCCAGGGCGGCACCGGGGAGCTGTTTTTT.

CDR3 sequence reads: CASSDSERSSYNEQFF. The CDR3 coding sequence is TGTGCCAGCAGTGACTCAGAGCGGAGCTCCTACAATGAGCAGTTCTTC. The rearrangement uses TRBV6-4 and TRBJ2-1, with a tentative D call TRBD2 (5 bases). V was pared by 0 bases and J by 0 bases, with 9 bases between. Germline lookup yields CDR1 MRHNA and CDR2 SNTAGT. The CDR3 length is 16 residues.

The chain employs TRBV7-8 and TRBJ2-2; perhaps TRBD1 as D (5 bases). CDR3 length equals 14 residues. Trimming left V 6 bases short and J 5 bases short, with 13 bases between. The V gene's germline CDR1 is SGHVS and CDR2 FQNEAQ. CDR3 protein: CASRDLRGTGELFF. CDR3 nucleotide sequence: TGTGCCAGCAGGGATCTAAGGGGAACCGGGGAGCTGTTTTTT.

This clone was observed once. The rearrangement uses TRBV6-6 and TRBJ2-7, with 12 bases lining up with TRBD2. The CDR3 extends over 15 amino acids. The V gene's germline CDR1 is MNHNY and CDR2 SVGAGI (reference sequence). Trimming took 5 bases from V and 0 from J; bases not matched to a gene: 2. In DNA, the CDR3 is TGTGCCAGCAGTACGACTAGCGGGAGCTCCTACGAGCAGTACTTC. Translating gives CASSTTSGSSYEQYF.

This clone was recorded only once. CDR3 sequence (DNA): TGTGCCAGCTCGGCGACTAGTAGCCCTTTGCAGTACTTC. It encodes CASSATSSPLQYF. The chain combines TRBV25-1 with TRBJ2-7; a weak D match, TRBD2 (6 bases). The CDR3 consists of 13 residues. The germline V gene has CDR1 MGHDK and CDR2 SYGVNS. Trimming took off 8 bases at V and 9 bases at J, with 20 bases between the two ends.

Written as DNA, the CDR3 is TGTGCCAGCAGAACCAGCGGCGGGAGGGCCTTGGAGCAGTTCTTC. Translation: CASRTSGGRALEQFF. The gene calls are TRBV7-2 and TRBJ2-1; 9 bases are shared with TRBD2. The CDR3 runs 15 residues. V lost 6 bases to trimming and J lost 10 bases; unmatched junction nucleotides: 13. Germline-derived CDR1 and CDR2 are SGHTA and FQGNSA.

The chain employs TRBV10-3 and TRBJ2-7; 9 bases agree with TRBD2. Germline V gives CDR1 ENHRY, CDR2 SYGVKD. The CDR3 contains 13 residues. J lost 3 bases, V lost 7 bases, and 4 bases had no gene match. The CDR3 sequence: CAIMVREGYEQYF. CDR3 bases: TGTGCCATCATGGTGCGGGAGGGCTACGAGCAGTACTTC.

This chain joins TRBV29-1 and TRBJ2-3; 10 nucleotides line up with TRBD1. V lost 5 bases and J lost 5; bases outside the gene matches: 7. Germline CDR1 reads SQVTM; CDR2 reads ANQGSEA. CDR3 length equals 14 residues. The CDR3 is CSVRQGAAQDTQYF. The CDR3 nucleotides are TGCAGCGTTCGACAGGGGGCAGCTCAAGATACGCAGTATTTT.

V is TRBV5-1 and J is TRBJ2-1; D remains ambiguous. V was shortened by 3 bases and J by 3 bases, with 19 bases between the two germline ends. This CDR3 region has 17 residues. Germline V gene sequence: CDR1 SGHRS, CDR2 YFSETQ. Written as DNA, the CDR3 is TGCGCCAGCAGCTCCGCTGACTTTCAAACTATCTACAATGAGCAGTTCTTC. Encoded protein: CASSSADFQTIYNEQFF.